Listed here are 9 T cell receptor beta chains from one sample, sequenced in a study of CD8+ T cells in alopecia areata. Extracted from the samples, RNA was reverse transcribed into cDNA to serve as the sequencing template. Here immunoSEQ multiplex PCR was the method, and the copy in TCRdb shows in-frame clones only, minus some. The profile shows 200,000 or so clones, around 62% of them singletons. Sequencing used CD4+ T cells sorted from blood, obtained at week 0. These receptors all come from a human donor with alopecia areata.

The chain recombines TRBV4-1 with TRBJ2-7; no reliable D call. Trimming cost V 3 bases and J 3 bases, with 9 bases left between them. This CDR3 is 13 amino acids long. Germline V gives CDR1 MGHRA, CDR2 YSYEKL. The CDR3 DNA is TGCGCCAGCAGCCAGTCCATAGTCTACGAGCAGTACTTC. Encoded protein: CASSQSIVYEQYF.

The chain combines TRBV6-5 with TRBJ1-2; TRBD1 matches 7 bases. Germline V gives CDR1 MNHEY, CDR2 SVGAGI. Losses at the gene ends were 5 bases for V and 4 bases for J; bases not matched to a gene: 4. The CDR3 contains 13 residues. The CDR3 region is CASSLGGGYGYTF. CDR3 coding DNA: TGTGCCAGCAGTCTAGGGGGCGGCTATGGCTACACCTTC.

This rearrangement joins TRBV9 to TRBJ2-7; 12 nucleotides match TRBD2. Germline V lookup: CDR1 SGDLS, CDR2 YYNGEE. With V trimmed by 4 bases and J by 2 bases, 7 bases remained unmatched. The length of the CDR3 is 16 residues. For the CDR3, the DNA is TGTGCCAGCAGCCGACTAGCGGGAGCGCAAGCCTACGAGCAGTACTTC. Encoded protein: CASSRLAGAQAYEQYF.

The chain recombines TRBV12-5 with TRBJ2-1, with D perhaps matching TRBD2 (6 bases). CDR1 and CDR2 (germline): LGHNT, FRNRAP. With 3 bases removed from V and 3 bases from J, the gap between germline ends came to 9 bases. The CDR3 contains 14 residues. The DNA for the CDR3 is TGTGCTAGTGGTTTCGGCGGGATCTACAATGAGCAGTTCTTC. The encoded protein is CASGFGGIYNEQFF.

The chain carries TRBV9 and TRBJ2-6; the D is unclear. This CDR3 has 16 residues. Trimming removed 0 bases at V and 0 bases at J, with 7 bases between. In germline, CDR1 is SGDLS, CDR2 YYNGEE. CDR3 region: CASSVGAGSGANVLTF. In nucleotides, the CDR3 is TGTGCCAGCAGCGTAGGGGCTGGCTCTGGGGCCAACGTCCTGACTTTC.

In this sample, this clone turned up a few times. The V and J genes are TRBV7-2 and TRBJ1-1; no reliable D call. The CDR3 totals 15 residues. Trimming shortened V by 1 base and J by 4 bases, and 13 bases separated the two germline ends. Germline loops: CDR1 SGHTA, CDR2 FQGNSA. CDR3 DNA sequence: TGTGCCAGCAGCTTAGGGTCGGGTTGGGGCACTGAAGCTTTCTTT. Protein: CASSLGSGWGTEAFF.

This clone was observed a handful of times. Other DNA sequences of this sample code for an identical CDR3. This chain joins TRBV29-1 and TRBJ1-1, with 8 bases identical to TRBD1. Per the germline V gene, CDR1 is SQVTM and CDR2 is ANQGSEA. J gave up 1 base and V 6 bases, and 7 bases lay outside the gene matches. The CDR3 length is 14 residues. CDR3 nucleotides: TGCAGCGTGGGCCCCGGACAGGGGAACACTGAAGCTTTCTTT. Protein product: CSVGPGQGNTEAFF.

CDR3 amino acids: CSVAPEAGTTGELFF. CDR3 coding DNA: TGCAGCGTGGCCCCCGAGGCAGGGACTACCGGGGAGCTGTTTTTT. The J gene is TRBJ2-2, the V gene TRBV29-1, with D perhaps matching TRBD2 (6 bases). Trimming pared 6 bases from V and 5 bases from J, leaving 19 bases between. Germline assignment: CDR1 SQVTM and CDR2 ANQGSEA. CDR3 length: 15 residues.

CDR3 loop: CASSVTPAASGYTF. Written as DNA, the CDR3 is TGTGCCAGCAGTGTAACCCCGGCGGCGAGTGGCTACACCTTC. The chain links TRBV2 to TRBJ1-2; D is undetermined. Trimming took off 4 bases at V and 7 bases at J, with 16 bases between the two ends. Germline CDR1 SNHLY, CDR2 FYNNEI. The CDR3 contains 14 residues.